The present T cell receptor (beta chain) was sequenced within a study of vaccination and CD4 T cells after COVID-19. Scientists ran DNA taken from cultured CD4+ T cells through the Oncomine TCR Beta short-read assay for sequencing. From the PCR reads, TCRdb called clonotypes with MiXCR, one entry per CDR3 protein. Counted here are some 1,400 distinct CDR3 sequences, 9% to 15% occurring once; the ten biggest clones make up over 9%. Treatment described: 10-day PBMC culture with coronavirus spike peptide pools or control peptides (ViraFEST assay). Samples of CD4+ T cells were obtained from the unexposed donor before the COVID-19 pandemic (2011-2018). CD4+ T cells from unexposed donors were probed, cells permitting, with SARS-CoV-2 S/N and four cold-coronavirus spikes. This clonotype counts as large (0.1 to 1%). Antigen unknown. The V and J ends lost 0 bases and 6 bases, in that order; junction bases with no gene match: 5. The CDR3 spans 15 residues. CDR1 and CDR2 (germline): ENHRY, SYGVKD.

The sequence came from a human donor in good health. The sample was CD4+ T cells from blood, cultured in vitro. This chain uses TRBV10-3 with TRBJ1-2; TRBD1 aligns across 9 bases. The CDR3 nucleotides are TGTGCCATCAGTGAGTCACCCGGGACAGGGCATGGCTACACCTTC. Its protein is CAISESPGTGHGYTF.